This T cell receptor (beta chain) was captured in a study of blood T cell repertoires in COVID-19. Study background: Both acute and convalescent COVID-19 samples were obtained from the United States, Italy and Spain.

As processed by the authors: Amplified reference gene primers provided the basis for estimating nucleated cell counts. Clones were sequenced by immunoSEQ multiplex PCR, and TCRdb holds only the in-frame ones, with some missing. V and J calls and clone size follow that table, whereas D and trimming were derived from the DNA. The table includes 120,000 or so clones, more than 75% detected once. The material sequenced was peripheral blood. The clonotype originates from a woman between 50 and 59 years old with acute or convalescent COVID-19.

The CDR3 here is CASSLVYSSTDTQYF. As DNA, the CDR3 is TGTGCCAGCAGCTTAGTCTACTCTAGCACAGATACGCAGTATTTT. The chain carries TRBV11-2 and TRBJ2-3, with D unresolved. V was shortened by 1 base and J by 0 bases, with 8 bases between the two germline ends. The germline CDR1 and CDR2 sequences are SGHAT and FQNNGV. The CDR3 loop spans 15 amino acids.